The 12 T cell receptor beta chains in this list originate from one sample, sequenced in a study of shared clonotypes between healthy human individuals. Repertoires were generated with immunoSEQ multiplex PCR, while TCRdb's copy carries only in-frame clones and drops some. The sample has fewer than 1.6 million clones, about 98.5% seen once. Sequenced material: naive CD4+ T cells sorted from blood. The subset here: CD45RA+ positively selected. These receptors were obtained from a man aged 25 to 45 in good health.

The genes are TRBV6-5 and TRBJ2-7, with 10 bases identical to TRBD1. Trimming at V came to 2 bases and at J to 3 bases, leaving 1 base not matched to a gene. Germline loops: CDR1 MNHEY, CDR2 SVGAGI. The CDR3 length is 14 residues. The DNA for the CDR3 is TGTGCCAGCAGTTACGGGACAGGGGACTACGAGCAGTACTTC. Translating gives CASSYGTGDYEQYF.

This clone was seen once. This chain joins TRBV7-2 and TRBJ2-7, with D uncertain. CDR3 length: 13 residues. V lost 5 bases to trimming and J lost 1 base, with 9 bases between them. Germline V lookup: CDR1 SGHTA, CDR2 FQGNSA. CDR3 DNA sequence: TGTGCCAGCAGCCCCTCTGGTTCCTACGAGCAGTACTTC. This encodes CASSPSGSYEQYF.

In DNA, the CDR3 is TGTGCCAGTAGTAGCCCTCTAGCGGGTTACGCAGATACGCAGTATTTT. It yields the protein CASSSPLAGYADTQYF. This chain connects TRBV19 to TRBJ2-3, with TRBD2 matching 8 bases. V dropped 4 bases and J dropped 4; count of bases not matched to a gene: 10. This CDR3 is built from 16 residues. Germline V lookup: CDR1 LNHDA, CDR2 SQIVND (reference sequence).

The rearrangement uses TRBV7-2 and TRBJ2-2, with D unclear. V was pared by 2 bases and J by 7 bases, with 8 bases between. This CDR3 comprises 13 residues. Looked up from germline, CDR1 is SGHTA and CDR2 is FQGNSA. For the CDR3, the DNA is TGTGCCAGCAGCTTATTTTTGAGCGGGGAGCTGTTTTTT. Its translation: CASSLFLSGELFF.

V and J are TRBV9 and TRBJ1-1; tentatively, D is TRBD1 (6 bases). V lost 3 bases and J lost 3, with 15 bases in between. The length of the CDR3 is 15 residues. Germline CDR1 and CDR2: SGDLS and YYNGEE. CDR3 nucleotides: TGTGCCAGCAGCGCAGGGGTCCGTTCGGACACTGAAGCTTTCTTT. It specifies CASSAGVRSDTEAFF.

This chain joins TRBV6-5 and TRBJ2-7, with a possible D match to TRBD2 (6 bases). CDR1 is MNHEY, CDR2 SVGAGI, per germline. The CDR3 sequence is 15 residues long. Trimming cost V 3 bases and J 3 bases, with 15 bases left between them. For the CDR3, the DNA is TGTGCCAGCAGTTATCGGGGGTTTGGCGGCTACGAGCAGTACTTC. Its protein is CASSYRGFGGYEQYF.

Note on this clone: The sample carries other DNA sequences with the same CDR3. This sequence joins TRBV19 and TRBJ2-2, with D maybe TRBD2 (6 bases). Trimming cost V 4 bases and J 1 base, with 10 bases left between them. The CDR3 loop spans 15 amino acids. The germline V gene encodes CDR1 LNHDA and CDR2 SQIVND (reference sequence). This CDR3 reads CASSTGTLNTGELFF. The DNA of the CDR3 is TGTGCCAGTAGTACCGGGACTCTGAACACCGGGGAGCTGTTTTTT.

J is TRBJ2-3 and V is TRBV28; 15 positions agree with TRBD2. The CDR3 sequence is 18 residues long. The germline V gene has CDR1 MDHEN and CDR2 SYDVKM. V shed 5 bases and J 3 bases; nucleotides not matched to a gene: 9. CDR3 residues: CASSPYPGLAGGTDTQYF. The CDR3 DNA is TGTGCCAGCAGTCCCTATCCGGGACTAGCGGGAGGAACAGATACGCAGTATTTT.

Concerning this clone: The identical CDR3 is also encoded by other nucleotide sequences in the sample. V and J are TRBV5-4 and TRBJ2-2; D is undetermined. The CDR3 runs 11 residues. Trimming cost V 2 bases and J 8 bases, with 4 bases left between them. From germline, CDR1 is SGHNT and CDR2 YYREEE (reference sequence). The CDR3 region is CASSFGGELFF. CDR3 DNA sequence: TGTGCCAGCAGCTTCGGTGGGGAGCTGTTTTTT.

The CDR3 sequence: CASSRILGGYEQYF. CDR3 sequence (DNA): TGCGCCAGCAGCCGAATTTTGGGGGGCTACGAGCAGTACTTC. The rearrangement uses TRBV5-1 and TRBJ2-7; tentatively, D is TRBD2 (6 bases). V lost 4 bases, J lost 3 bases, and 14 bases lay in between. From germline, CDR1 is SGHRS and CDR2 YFSETQ. This CDR3 has 14 amino acids. Filled out from reference TRBV5-1 and TRBJ2-7, the complete variable domain reads KAGVTQTPRYLIKTRGQQVTLSCSPISGHRSVSWYQQTPGQGLQFLFEYFSETQRNKGNFPGRFSGRQFSNSRSEMNVSTLELGDSALYLCASSRILGGYEQYFGPGTRLTVT.

The genes are TRBV7-6 and TRBJ2-5; D not resolved. The CDR3 contains 14 residues. In germline, CDR1 is SGHVS, CDR2 FNYEAQ. V dropped 1 base and J dropped 5 bases, with 11 bases sitting between them. The CDR3 coding sequence is TGTGCCAGCAGCTTAGTGGGGTCTAGGGAGACCCAGTACTTC. Translated: CASSLVGSRETQYF.

This rearrangement joins TRBV2 to TRBJ1-1; a weak D match, TRBD1 (5 bases). CDR3 length: 14 residues. From germline, CDR1 is SNHLY and CDR2 FYNNEI. V was pared by 6 bases and J by 11 bases, with 22 bases between. The CDR3 protein is CASRAGTFKSWAFF. The DNA of the CDR3 is TGTGCCAGCAGAGCAGGGACTTTTAAATCCTGGGCTTTCTTT.